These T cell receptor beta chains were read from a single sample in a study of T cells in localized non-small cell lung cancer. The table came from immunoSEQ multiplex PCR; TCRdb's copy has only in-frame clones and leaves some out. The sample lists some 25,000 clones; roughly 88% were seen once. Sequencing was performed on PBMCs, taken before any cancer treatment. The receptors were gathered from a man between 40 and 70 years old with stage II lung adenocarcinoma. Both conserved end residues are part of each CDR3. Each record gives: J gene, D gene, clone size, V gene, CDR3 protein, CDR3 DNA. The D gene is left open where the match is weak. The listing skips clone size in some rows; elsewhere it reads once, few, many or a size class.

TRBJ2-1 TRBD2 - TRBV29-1 CSAAGTSGQFF TGCAGCGCCGCAGGGACTAGCGGCCAGTTCTTC
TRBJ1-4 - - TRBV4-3 CASRRTATNEKLFF TGCGCCAGCAGACGGACGGCAACTAATGAAAAACTGTTTTTT
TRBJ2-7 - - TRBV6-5 CASSYGPESSYEQYF TGTGCCAGCAGTTACGGGCCCGAAAGCTCCTACGAGCAGTACTTC
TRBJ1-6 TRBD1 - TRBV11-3 CASSQGVDNSPLHF TGTGCCAGCAGCCAGGGGGTTGATAATTCACCCCTCCACTTT
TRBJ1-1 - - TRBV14 CASSQHEDVRLNTEAFF TGTGCCAGCAGCCAGCATGAGGACGTTCGGCTGAACACTGAAGCTTTCTTT
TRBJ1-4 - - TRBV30 CAVTYGGKKLFF TGTGCCGTAACTTATGGGGGAAAAAAACTGTTTTTT
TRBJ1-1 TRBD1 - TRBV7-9 CASSLGQGSTEAFF TGTGCCAGCAGCTTAGGACAGGGGAGCACTGAAGCTTTCTTT
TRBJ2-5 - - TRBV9 CASSLTPQETQYF TGTGCCAGCAGCTTGACACCGCAAGAGACCCAGTACTTC
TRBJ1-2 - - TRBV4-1 CASSQDTGTSGYTF TGCGCCAGCAGCCAAGATACGGGGACCTCTGGCTACACCTTC
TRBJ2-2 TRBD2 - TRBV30 CAWTLGTSGAGELFF TGTGCCTGGACACTAGGGACTAGCGGAGCCGGGGAGCTGTTTTTT
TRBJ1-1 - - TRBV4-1 CASSQGGRDTDEAFF TGCGCCAGCAGCCAAGGGGGTCGGGACACCGATGAAGCTTTCTTT
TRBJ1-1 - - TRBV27 CASSLRGNLNTEAFF TGTGCCAGCAGCCTAAGAGGGAACTTGAACACTGAAGCTTTCTTT
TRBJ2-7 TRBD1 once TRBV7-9 CASSVDRSSYEQYF TGTGCCAGCAGCGTGGACAGGAGCTCCTACGAGCAGTACTTC
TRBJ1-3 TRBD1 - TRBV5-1 CASSAGDSHGNTIYF TGCGCCAGCAGCGCTGGGGACAGCCATGGAAACACCATATATTTT
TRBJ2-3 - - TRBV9 CASSVALTGSTDTQYF TGTGCCAGCAGCGTAGCTCTTACAGGAAGCACAGATACGCAGTATTTT
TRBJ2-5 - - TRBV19 CATRGGETQYF TGTGCCACCAGAGGTGGGGAGACCCAGTACTTC
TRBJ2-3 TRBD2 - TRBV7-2 CASSLWTSGAGDTQYF TGTGCCAGCAGCTTATGGACTAGCGGGGCGGGAGATACGCAGTATTTT
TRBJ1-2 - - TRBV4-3 CASSSPSAAGRNYGYTF TGCGCCAGCAGCTCACCAAGTGCAGCGGGCCGAAACTATGGCTACACCTTC
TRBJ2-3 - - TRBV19 CASSAEGILDTQYF TGTGCCAGTAGTGCCGAGGGGATCTTAGATACGCAGTATTTT
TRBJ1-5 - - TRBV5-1 CASSLEPDSNQPQHF TGCGCCAGCAGCTTGGAACCGGATAGCAATCAGCCCCAGCATTTT
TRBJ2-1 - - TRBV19 CASSKPGLRGASYNEQFF TGTGCCAGTAGTAAACCGGGATTAAGGGGTGCGTCCTACAATGAGCAGTTCTTC
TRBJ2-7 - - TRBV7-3 CASSLSGGGTYEQYF TGTGCCAGCAGCTTAAGCGGAGGGGGGACCTACGAGCAGTACTTC
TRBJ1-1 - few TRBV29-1 CSVERGGTEAFF TGCAGCGTTGAACGTGGCGGCACTGAAGCTTTCTTT
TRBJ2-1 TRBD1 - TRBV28 CASSFTGTGVVYNEQFF TGTGCCAGCAGTTTCACCGGGACAGGGGTGGTCTACAATGAGCAGTTCTTC
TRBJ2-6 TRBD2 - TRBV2 CASSWFLAGEGANVLTF TGTGCCAGCAGTTGGTTTCTAGCGGGGGAGGGGGCCAACGTCCTGACTTTC
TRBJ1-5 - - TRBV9 CASSAGGVSNQPQHF TGTGCCAGCAGCGCAGGCGGGGTTAGCAATCAGCCCCAGCATTTT
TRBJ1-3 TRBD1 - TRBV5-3 CARRPKREDRAGNTIYF TGTGCCAGAAGACCTAAAAGAGAGGACAGGGCTGGAAACACCATATATTTT
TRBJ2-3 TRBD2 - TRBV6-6 CASTPGDYVPDTQYF TGTGCCAGCACTCCTGGGGACTACGTCCCAGATACGCAGTATTTT
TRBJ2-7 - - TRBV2 CASSEALYEQYF TGTGCCAGCAGTGAGGCCCTCTACGAGCAGTACTTC
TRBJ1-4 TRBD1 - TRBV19 CASRARDSREKLFF TGTGCCAGCAGAGCCCGGGACAGCCGAGAAAAACTGTTTTTT
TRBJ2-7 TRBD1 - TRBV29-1 CSVLGGDRGFEQYF TGCAGCGTTTTGGGGGGGGACAGGGGTTTCGAGCAGTACTTC
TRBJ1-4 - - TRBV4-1 CASSRQGTNEKLFF TGCGCCAGCAGCCGTCAGGGAACTAATGAAAAACTGTTTTTT
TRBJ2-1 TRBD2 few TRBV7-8 CASSLERLAGANEQFF TGTGCCAGCAGCTTAGAAAGACTAGCGGGTGCCAATGAGCAGTTCTTC
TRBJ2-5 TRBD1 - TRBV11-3 CAIQDRGETQYF TGTGCCATCCAAGACAGGGGTGAGACCCAGTACTTC
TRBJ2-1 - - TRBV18 CASSPPTGGGNNEQFF TGTGCCAGCTCACCACCGACGGGCGGGGGCAACAATGAGCAGTTCTTC
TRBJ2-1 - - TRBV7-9 CAWEAGPYNEQFF TGTGCTTGGGAAGCGGGTCCCTACAATGAGCAGTTCTTC
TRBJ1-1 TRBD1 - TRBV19 CASTPTGGGGF TGTGCCAGTACCCCAACAGGGGGCGGGGGATTT
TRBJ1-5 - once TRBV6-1 CASSEIWAAPQHF TGTGCCAGCAGTGAAATTTGGGCAGCGCCCCAGCATTTT
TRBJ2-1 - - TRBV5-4 CASSLGGSYNEQFF TGTGCCAGCAGCCTGGGGGGATCCTACAATGAGCAGTTCTTC
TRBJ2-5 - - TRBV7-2 CASSLLRSRAGETQYF TGTGCCAGCAGCTTACTGCGCTCCCGAGCCGGAGAGACCCAGTACTTC
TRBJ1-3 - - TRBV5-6 CASSPGGPGFSGNTIYF TGTGCCAGCAGCCCTGGAGGGCCTGGTTTCTCTGGAAACACCATATATTTT
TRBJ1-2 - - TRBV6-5 CASSSYDTGRGYGYTF TGTGCCAGCAGTTCATACGACACCGGACGGGGGTATGGCTACACCTTC
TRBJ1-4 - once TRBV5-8 CASSLARTGTEKLFF TGTGCCAGCAGCTTGGCCAGGACGGGAACGGAAAAACTGTTTTTT
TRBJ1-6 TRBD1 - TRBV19 CASSPTTGGNSPLHF TGTGCCAGTAGTCCCACAACAGGGGGAAATTCACCCCTCCACTTT
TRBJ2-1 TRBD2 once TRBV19 CASSLTGTNHEQFF TGTGCCAGTAGTCTAACCGGGACTAACCATGAGCAGTTCTTC
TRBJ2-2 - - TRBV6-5 CASSYSGGRTGELFF TGTGCCAGCAGTTACTCTGGGGGGCGGACCGGGGAGCTGTTTTTT
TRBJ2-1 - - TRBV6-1 CASSAPRYEQFF TGTGCCAGCAGTGCTCCCCGGTATGAGCAGTTCTTC
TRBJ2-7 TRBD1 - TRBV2 CASSGQGLYEQYF TGTGCCAGCAGTGGACAGGGGTTGTACGAGCAGTACTTC
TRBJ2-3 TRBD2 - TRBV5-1 CASSPSPGGAADTQYF TGCGCCAGCAGCCCTAGCCCCGGGGGGGCCGCAGATACGCAGTATTTT
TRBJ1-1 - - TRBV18 CASSPQDTNAEAFF TGTGCCAGCTCACCACAGGATACTAACGCTGAAGCTTTCTTT
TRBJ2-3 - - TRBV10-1 CASSKTTGTLQYF TGCGCCAGCAGTAAGACAACCGGGACGCTACAGTATTTT
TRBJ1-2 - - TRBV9 CASSVSGLHNYGYTF TGTGCCAGCAGCGTATCGGGGCTTCATAACTATGGCTACACCTTC